Described below is a single T cell receptor (beta chain) sequence and its context. The data stem from a study of OX40 agonist ivuxolimab in advanced cancers. The CDR3 length is 16 residues. The germline gives CDR1 MNHEY, CDR2 SMNVEV (reference sequence). V was trimmed by 2 bases and J by 3 bases, leaving 14 bases between them. Assay used: immunoSEQ multiplex PCR; TCRdb lists only in-frame clones, some missing. Of 50,000 to 70,000 clones detected, approximately 92% appear once; the ten largest clones hold roughly an eighth. Sequences were derived from CD4+ or CD8+ T cells sorted from blood, sampled in a trial of the OX40 agonist ivuxolimab. The receptor comes from an adult with an advanced solid tumor such as melanoma, head and neck, liver or kidney cancer. The V gene is TRBV27, the J gene TRBJ1-5; D unclear. The CDR3 loop reads CASSLKGGLINQPQHF. The CDR3 coding sequence is TGTGCCAGCAGTTTAAAGGGAGGGCTGATCAATCAGCCCCAGCATTTT.